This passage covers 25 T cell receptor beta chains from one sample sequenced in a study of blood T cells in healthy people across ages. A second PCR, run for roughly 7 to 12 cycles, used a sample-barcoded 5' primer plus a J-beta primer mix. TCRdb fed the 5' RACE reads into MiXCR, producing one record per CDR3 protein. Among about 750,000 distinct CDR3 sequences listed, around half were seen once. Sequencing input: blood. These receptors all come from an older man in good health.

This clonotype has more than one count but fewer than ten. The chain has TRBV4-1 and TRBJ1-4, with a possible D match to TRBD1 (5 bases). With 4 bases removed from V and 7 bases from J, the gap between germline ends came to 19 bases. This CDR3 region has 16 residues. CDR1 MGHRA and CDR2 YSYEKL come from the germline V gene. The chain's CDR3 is CASSPMSQGLGEKLFF. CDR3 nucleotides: TGCGCCAGCAGCCCGATGTCCCAGGGATTAGGTGAAAAACTGTTTTTT.

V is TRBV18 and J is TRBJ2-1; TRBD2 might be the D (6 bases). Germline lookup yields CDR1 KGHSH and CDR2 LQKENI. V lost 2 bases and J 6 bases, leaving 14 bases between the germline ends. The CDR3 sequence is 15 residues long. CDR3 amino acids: CASSPAVSSANEQFF. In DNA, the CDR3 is TGTGCCAGCTCACCAGCAGTCTCTAGCGCCAATGAGCAGTTCTTC. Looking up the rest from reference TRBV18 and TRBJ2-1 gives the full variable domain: NAGVMQNPRHLVRRRGQEARLRCSPMKGHSHVYWYRQLPEEGLKFMVYLQKENIIDESGMPKERFSAEFPKEGPSILRIQQVVRGDSAAYFCASSPAVSSANEQFFGPGTRLTVL.

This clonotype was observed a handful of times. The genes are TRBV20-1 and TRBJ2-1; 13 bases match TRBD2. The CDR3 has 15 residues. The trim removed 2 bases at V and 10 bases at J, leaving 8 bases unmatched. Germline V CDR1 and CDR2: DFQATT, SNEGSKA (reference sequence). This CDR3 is CSARRRLAGGGEQFF. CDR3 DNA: TGCAGTGCTAGAAGGCGACTAGCGGGAGGAGGGGAGCAGTTCTTC.

The CDR3 DNA sequence: TGTGCCAGCAGCGACTTAAGTTCTTATGGCTACACCTTC. Translation gives CASSDLSSYGYTF. V usage is TRBV7-8 and J usage is TRBJ1-2, with D unclear. Trimming left V 5 bases short and J 5 bases short, with 12 bases between. The CDR3 runs 13 residues. The germline CDR1 and CDR2 sequences are SGHVS and FQNEAQ.

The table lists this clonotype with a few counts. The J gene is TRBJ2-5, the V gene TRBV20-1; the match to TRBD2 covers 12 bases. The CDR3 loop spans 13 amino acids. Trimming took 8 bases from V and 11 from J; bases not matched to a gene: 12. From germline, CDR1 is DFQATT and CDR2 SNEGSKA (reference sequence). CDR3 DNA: TGCAGTACTCAAGTCCTAGCGGGAGGGGAGCAGTACTTC. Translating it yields CSTQVLAGGEQYF.

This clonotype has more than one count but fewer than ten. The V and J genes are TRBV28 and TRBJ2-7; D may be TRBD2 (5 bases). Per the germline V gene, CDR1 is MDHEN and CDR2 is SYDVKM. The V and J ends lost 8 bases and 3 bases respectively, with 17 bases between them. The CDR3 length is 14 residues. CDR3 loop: CASSRSGRDYEQYF. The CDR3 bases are TGTGCCAGCTCCAGAAGTGGGAGAGACTACGAGCAGTACTTC.

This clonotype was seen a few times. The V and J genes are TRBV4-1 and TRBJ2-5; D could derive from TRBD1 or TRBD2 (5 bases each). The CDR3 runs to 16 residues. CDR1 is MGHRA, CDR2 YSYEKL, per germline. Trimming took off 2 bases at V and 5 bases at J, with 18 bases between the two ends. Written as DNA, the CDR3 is TGCGCCAGCAGCCAACCTCGGGACCTCCAAGGGGAGACCCAGTACTTC. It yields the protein CASSQPRDLQGETQYF.

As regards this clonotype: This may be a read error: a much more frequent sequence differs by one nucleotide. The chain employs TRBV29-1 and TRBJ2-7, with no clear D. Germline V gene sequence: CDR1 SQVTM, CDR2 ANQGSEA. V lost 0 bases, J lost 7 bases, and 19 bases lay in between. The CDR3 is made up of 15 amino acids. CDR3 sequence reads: CSVEDPGRGPREQYF. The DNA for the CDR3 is TGCAGCGTTGAAGATCCAGGAAGAGGCCCCCGTGAGCAGTACTTC.

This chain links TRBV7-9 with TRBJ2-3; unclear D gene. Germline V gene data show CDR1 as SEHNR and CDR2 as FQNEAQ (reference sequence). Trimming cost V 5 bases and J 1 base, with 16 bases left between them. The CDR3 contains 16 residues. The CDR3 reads CASSPRRLGGTDTQYF. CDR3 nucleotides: TGTGCCAGCAGCCCTCGTCGGCTGGGCGGCACAGATACGCAGTATTTT.

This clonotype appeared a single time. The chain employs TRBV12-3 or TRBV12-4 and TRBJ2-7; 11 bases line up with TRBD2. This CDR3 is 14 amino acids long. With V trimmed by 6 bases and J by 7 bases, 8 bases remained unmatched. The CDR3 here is CASSLLAGVDEQYF. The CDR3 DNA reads TGTGCCAGCAGCCTACTAGCGGGAGTGGATGAGCAGTACTTC.

The CDR3 DNA reads as TGTGCCAGCAGTGAAAATACAGTATCTGGAAACACCATATATTTT. As protein: CASSENTVSGNTIYF. V and J are TRBV2 and TRBJ1-3; D remains ambiguous. The CDR3 extends over 15 amino acids. V lost 2 bases and J lost 1, with 9 bases in between. Germline assignment: CDR1 SNHLY and CDR2 FYNNEI. Based on the CDR3 plus reference TRBV2 and TRBJ1-3, the full variable domain is EPEVTQTPSHQVTQMGQEVILRCVPISNHLYFYWYRQILGQKVEFLVSFYNNEISEKSEIFDDQFSVERPDGSNFTLKIRSTKLEDSAMYFCASSENTVSGNTIYFGEGSWLTVV.

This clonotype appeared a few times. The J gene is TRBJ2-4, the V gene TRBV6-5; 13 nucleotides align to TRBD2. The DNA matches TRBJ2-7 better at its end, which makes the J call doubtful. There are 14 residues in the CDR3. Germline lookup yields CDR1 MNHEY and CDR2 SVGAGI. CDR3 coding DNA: TGTGCCAGCAGTCCGACTAGCGGGGGGTACGAGCAGTACTTC. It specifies CASSPTSGGYEQYF.

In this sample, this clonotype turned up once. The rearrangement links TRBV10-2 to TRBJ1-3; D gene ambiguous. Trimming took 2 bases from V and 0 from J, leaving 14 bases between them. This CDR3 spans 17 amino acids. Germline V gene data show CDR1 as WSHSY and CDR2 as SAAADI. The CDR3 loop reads CASSEVPTVVSGNTIYF. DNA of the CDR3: TGCGCCAGCAGTGAGGTCCCCACTGTTGTCTCTGGAAACACCATATATTTT.

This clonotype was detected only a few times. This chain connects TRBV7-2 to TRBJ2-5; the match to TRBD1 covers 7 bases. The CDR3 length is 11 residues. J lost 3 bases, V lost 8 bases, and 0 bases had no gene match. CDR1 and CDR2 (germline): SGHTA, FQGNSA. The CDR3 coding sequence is TGTGCCAGCGGACAGGAAGAGACCCAGTACTTC. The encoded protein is CASGQEETQYF.

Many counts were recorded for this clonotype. The DNA for the CDR3 is TGTGCCAGCAGCGGGAATAACACTGAAGCTTTCTTT. Protein sequence: CASSGNNTEAFF. The chain combines TRBV21-1 with TRBJ1-1. TRBV21-1 is a known pseudogene. The CDR3 is made up of 12 amino acids.

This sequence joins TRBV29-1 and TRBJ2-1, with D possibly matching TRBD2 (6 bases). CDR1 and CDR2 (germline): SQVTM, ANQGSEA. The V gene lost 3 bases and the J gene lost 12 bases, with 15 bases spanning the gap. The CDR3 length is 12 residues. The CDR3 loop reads CSVDLVGGRQFF. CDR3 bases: TGCAGCGTTGATCTCGTGGGAGGAAGGCAGTTCTTC.

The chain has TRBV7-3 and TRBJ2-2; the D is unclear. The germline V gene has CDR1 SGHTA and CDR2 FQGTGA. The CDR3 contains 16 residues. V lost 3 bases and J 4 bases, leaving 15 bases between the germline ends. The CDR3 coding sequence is TGTGCCAGCAGCTTCGCATTGGAGTATGGCACCGGGGAGCTGTTTTTT. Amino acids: CASSFALEYGTGELFF.

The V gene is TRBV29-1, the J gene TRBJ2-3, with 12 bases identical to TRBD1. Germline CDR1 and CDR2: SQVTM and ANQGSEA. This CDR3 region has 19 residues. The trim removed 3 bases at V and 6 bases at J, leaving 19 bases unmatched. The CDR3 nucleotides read TGCAGCGTTGAGGCACTAGGGGGGGACAGGGGGCTGAAAAGGGATACGCAGTATTTT. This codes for CSVEALGGDRGLKRDTQYF.

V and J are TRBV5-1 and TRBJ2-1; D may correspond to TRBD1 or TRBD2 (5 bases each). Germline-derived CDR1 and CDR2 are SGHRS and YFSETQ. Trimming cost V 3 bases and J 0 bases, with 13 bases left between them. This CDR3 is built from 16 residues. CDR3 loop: CASSSDSGSSYNEQFF. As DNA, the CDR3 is TGCGCCAGCAGCTCCGACAGTGGGAGCTCCTACAATGAGCAGTTCTTC.

The CDR3 sequence is CAISGPLGNIQYF. Written as DNA, the CDR3 is TGTGCCATCTCCGGGCCGCTGGGAAACATTCAGTACTTC. The V call is TRBV10-3, the J call TRBJ2-5, with unresolved D. The J call may be mistaken, given a closer DNA end match to TRBJ2-4. CDR1 and CDR2 (germline): ENHRY, SYGVKD. CDR3 length: 13 residues.

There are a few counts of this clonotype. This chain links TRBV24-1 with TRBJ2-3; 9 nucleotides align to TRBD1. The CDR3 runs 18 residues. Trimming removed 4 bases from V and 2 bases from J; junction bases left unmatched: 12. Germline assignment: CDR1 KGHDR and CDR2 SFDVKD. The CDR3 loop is CATSDLPRTGAITDTQYF. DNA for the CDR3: TGTGCCACCAGTGACCTACCCCGGACAGGGGCGATCACAGATACGCAGTATTTT.

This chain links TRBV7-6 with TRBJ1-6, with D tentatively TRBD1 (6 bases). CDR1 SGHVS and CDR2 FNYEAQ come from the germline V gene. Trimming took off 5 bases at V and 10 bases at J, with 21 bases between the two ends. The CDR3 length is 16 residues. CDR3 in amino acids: CASSPLVGGRRSPLHF. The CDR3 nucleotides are TGTGCCAGCAGCCCCCTGGTTGGGGGCCGGAGGTCACCCCTCCACTTT. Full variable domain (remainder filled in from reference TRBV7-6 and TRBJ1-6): GAGVSQSPRYKVTKRGQDVALRCDPISGHVSLYWYRQALGQGPEFLTYFNYEAQQDKSGLPNDRFSAERPEGSISTLTIQRTEQRDSAMYRCASSPLVGGRRSPLHFGNGTRLTVT.

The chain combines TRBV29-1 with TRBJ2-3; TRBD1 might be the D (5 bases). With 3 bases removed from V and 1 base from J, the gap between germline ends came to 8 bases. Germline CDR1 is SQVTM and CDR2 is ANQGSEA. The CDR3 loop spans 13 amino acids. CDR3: CSVDRAGTDTQYF. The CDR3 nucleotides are TGCAGCGTTGACAGGGCCGGCACAGATACGCAGTATTTT.

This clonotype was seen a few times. This CDR3 reads CASSLLGLTYEQYF. CDR3 in DNA: TGTGCCAGCAGCCTTCTGGGGCTAACCTACGAGCAGTACTTC. This sequence joins TRBV7-2 and TRBJ2-7; D possibly corresponds to TRBD1 (5 bases). CDR1 is SGHTA and CDR2 is FQGNSA in the germline V gene. Trimming removed 5 bases from V and 2 bases from J, with 13 bases in between. There are 14 residues in the CDR3.

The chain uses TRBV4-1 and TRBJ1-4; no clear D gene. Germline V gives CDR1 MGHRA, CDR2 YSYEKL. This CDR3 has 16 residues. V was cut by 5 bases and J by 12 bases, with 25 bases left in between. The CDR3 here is CASSSQGLVVGRELFF. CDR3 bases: TGCGCCAGCAGCTCCCAAGGCCTGGTCGTGGGAAGGGAACTGTTTTTT.